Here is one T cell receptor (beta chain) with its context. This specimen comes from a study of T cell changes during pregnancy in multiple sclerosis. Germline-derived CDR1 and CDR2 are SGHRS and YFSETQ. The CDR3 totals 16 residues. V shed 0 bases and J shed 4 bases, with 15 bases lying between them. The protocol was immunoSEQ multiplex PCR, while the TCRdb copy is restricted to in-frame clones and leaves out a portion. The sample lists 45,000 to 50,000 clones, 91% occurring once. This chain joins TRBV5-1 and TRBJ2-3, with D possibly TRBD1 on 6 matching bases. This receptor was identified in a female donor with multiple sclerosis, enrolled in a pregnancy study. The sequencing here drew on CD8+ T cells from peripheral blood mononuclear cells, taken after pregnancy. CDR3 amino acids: CASSLGVGAASDTQYF. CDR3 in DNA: TGCGCCAGCAGCTTGGGGGTGGGGGCAGCATCAGATACGCAGTATTTT. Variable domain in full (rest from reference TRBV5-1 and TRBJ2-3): KAGVTQTPRYLIKTRGQQVTLSCSPISGHRSVSWYQQTPGQGLQFLFEYFSETQRNKGNFPGRFSGRQFSNSRSEMNVSTLELGDSALYLCASSLGVGAASDTQYFGPGTRLTVL.